One sample yielded the 26 T cell receptor beta chains listed below, sequenced in a study of molecular identifiers for immune sequencing clone quantification. MiXCR was run by TCRdb on the PCR reads, yielding one entry per CDR3 protein. The top ten clones hold approximately 0.8% of a sample with about 320,000 distinct CDR3 sequences, 20% to 25% of them seen once. Sequenced: naive CD8+ T cells from blood, with Jurkat cell RNA spiked in. Subset in this sample: FACS-sorted CD8+CD4-CCR7+CD45RA+ naive T cells. Source of these receptors: a human donor in good health. Some libraries in this study had Jurkat cell RNA spiked in.

This clonotype was counted ten times or more. This chain links TRBV12-3 or TRBV12-4 with TRBJ2-1, with 9 bases fitting TRBD2. This CDR3 has 12 amino acids. V gave up 7 bases and J gave up 14 bases; unmatched junction bases: 9. The CDR3 coding sequence is TGTGCCAGCATCGGACTAGCGCCCGAGAAGTTCTTC. Its translation is CASIGLAPEKFF.

The J gene is TRBJ2-1, the V gene TRBV6-6; D is ambiguous. Trimming pared 2 bases from V and 15 bases from J, leaving 20 bases between. This CDR3 is 14 amino acids long. Germline V gene sequence: CDR1 MNHNY, CDR2 SVGAGI (reference sequence). CDR3 region: CASSYGRNYNGRFF. As DNA, the CDR3 is TGTGCCAGCAGTTACGGGCGGAACTACAATGGGCGGTTCTTC.

The table lists this clonotype with many counts. The CDR3 region is CASSPHVKVYEQYF. The DNA for the CDR3 is TGTGCCAGCAGTCCCCACGTTAAGGTCTACGAGCAGTACTTC. The gene calls are TRBV28 and TRBJ2-7, with D uncertain. This CDR3 is built from 14 residues. With 5 bases removed from V and 3 bases from J, the gap between germline ends came to 14 bases. Germline V gene sequence: CDR1 MDHEN, CDR2 SYDVKM.

Turning to this clonotype: One junction end disagrees with the germline gene, perhaps due to a read error. This chain connects TRBV27 to TRBJ1-1; D unclear. This CDR3 comprises 13 residues. Germline CDR1 MNHEY, CDR2 SMNVEV (reference sequence). DNA of the CDR3: TGTGTCAGCAGTCCTGCGGTATACACTGAAGCTTTCTTT. Translation gives CVSSPAVYTEAFF.

V is TRBV2 and J is TRBJ1-5; no firm D call. V was shortened by 1 base and J by 2 bases, with 9 bases between the two germline ends. The germline V gene has CDR1 SNHLY and CDR2 FYNNEI. The CDR3 is made up of 15 amino acids. CDR3 bases: TGTGCCAGCAGTGAAGAGCTTTATGGCAATCAGCCCCAGCATTTT. Protein product: CASSEELYGNQPQHF. The full variable domain, with the rest looked up from reference TRBV2 and TRBJ1-5, is EPEVTQTPSHQVTQMGQEVILRCVPISNHLYFYWYRQILGQKVEFLVSFYNNEISEKSEIFDDQFSVERPDGSNFTLKIRSTKLEDSAMYFCASSEELYGNQPQHFGDGTRLSIL.

A word on this clonotype: This clone may be a read error of a much larger clone one base away. This chain links TRBV7-9 with TRBJ1-1, with D uncertain. CDR3 length equals 13 residues. V lost 5 bases and J lost 6, with 13 bases in between. CDR1 and CDR2 (germline): SEHNR, FQNEAQ (reference sequence). The CDR3 nucleotides are TGTGCCAGCAGCATGAGTGTTCGGGCTGAAGCTTTCTTT. Amino acids: CASSMSVRAEAFF.

This clonotype was detected a few times. The chain couples TRBV5-1 to TRBJ2-7; TRBD2 agrees at 8 bases. Trimming removed 4 bases from V and 3 bases from J; junction bases left unmatched: 9. Germline CDR1 SGHRS, CDR2 YFSETQ. CDR3 length equals 15 residues. The CDR3 sequence: CASSPAGLADYEQYF. CDR3 nucleotides: TGCGCCAGCAGCCCGGCAGGACTAGCAGACTACGAGCAGTACTTC.

As to this clonotype: One end of the junction does not line up with germline, which may come from a read error. The chain recombines TRBV11-2 with TRBJ1-3, with TRBD1 as a possible D gene (5 bases). CDR3 length: 15 residues. CDR1 SGHAT and CDR2 FQNNGV come from the germline V gene. The CDR3 region is CVSTKWGGTGNTIYF. The CDR3 DNA reads as TGTGTCAGCACCAAGTGGGGGGGTACTGGAAACACCATATATTTT.

There are a few counts of this clonotype. The chain has TRBV4-1 and TRBJ2-7; D remains ambiguous. This CDR3 has 16 residues. V was clipped by 0 bases and J by 2 bases, with 14 bases between them. From germline, CDR1 is MGHRA and CDR2 YSYEKL. CDR3 residues: CASSQDVEFAAYEQYF. The CDR3 bases are TGCGCCAGCAGCCAAGATGTGGAATTTGCCGCCTACGAGCAGTACTTC.

The chain has TRBV30 and TRBJ2-7; D is unresolved. CDR3 length: 14 residues. The V end was cut by 5 bases, the J end by 4 bases, with 18 bases between. The V gene's germline CDR1 is GTSNPN and CDR2 SVGIG (reference sequence). For the CDR3, the DNA is TGTGCCTGGGGGTTCGGAGCAACAGATTACGAGCAGTACTTC. As protein: CAWGFGATDYEQYF.

The sample holds many counts of this clonotype. The chain employs TRBV19 and TRBJ1-5; D unclear. The CDR3 length is 13 residues. V was trimmed by 3 bases and J by 4 bases, leaving 7 bases between them. Germline CDR1 LNHDA, CDR2 SQIVND (reference sequence). DNA for the CDR3: TGTGCCAGTAGTATTGGAGAGAATCAGCCCCAGCATTTT. Its protein product is CASSIGENQPQHF.

The rearrangement uses TRBV19 and TRBJ2-1; D remains unclear. Germline CDR1 reads LNHDA; CDR2 reads SQIVND (reference sequence). This CDR3 is 11 amino acids long. Trimming stripped 3 bases from V and 13 bases from J, with 10 bases between. CDR3: CASSMNGPQFF. The CDR3 DNA follows: TGTGCCAGTAGTATGAACGGACCCCAGTTCTTC.

This clonotype has a count of ten or more. The chain has TRBV20-1 and TRBJ2-3; no clear D gene. Trimming took off 0 bases at V and 0 bases at J, with 10 bases between the two ends. Germline V lookup: CDR1 DFQATT, CDR2 SNEGSKA (reference sequence). CDR3 length equals 15 residues. CDR3 sequence reads: CSAREAAKSTDTQYF. The DNA of the CDR3 is TGCAGTGCTAGAGAGGCGGCAAAGAGCACAGATACGCAGTATTTT.

With regard to this clonotype: A much bigger clone sits one base away, suggesting this may be a read error. The gene calls are TRBV7-2 and TRBJ1-2; D may be TRBD1 (5 bases). The ends were cut back, 7 bases at V and 10 bases at J, with 16 bases in the middle. This CDR3 comprises 12 residues. The germline V gene encodes CDR1 SGHTA and CDR2 FQGNSA. The CDR3 sequence is CASTTTDPDYTF. The CDR3 nucleotides are TGTGCCAGCACTACGACAGACCCTGACTACACCTTC.

The sample holds many counts of this clonotype. This rearrangement joins TRBV7-6 to TRBJ2-7, with 12 bases fitting TRBD1. Germline loops: CDR1 SGHVS, CDR2 FNYEAQ. The CDR3 has 14 amino acids. V was pared by 3 bases and J by 6 bases, with 3 bases of the junction left unmatched. The CDR3 loop is CASSLGQGAGEQYF. The CDR3 nucleotides read TGTGCCAGCAGCTTGGGACAGGGGGCAGGCGAGCAGTACTTC.

This clonotype came up many times. The rearrangement uses TRBV14 and TRBJ2-3, with 10 bases aligning to TRBD2. CDR1 and CDR2 from the germline V gene are SGHDN and FVKESK. The CDR3 totals 17 residues. V shed 1 base, J shed 3 bases, and the junction held 7 bases outside the gene matches. CDR3 nucleotide sequence: TGTGCCAGCAGCCAAGTGGCGGTAGCGGGAGGTACAGATACGCAGTATTTT. Translating gives CASSQVAVAGGTDTQYF.

As regards this clonotype: With a much larger clone just one base away, this may be a read error. This chain uses TRBV7-9 with TRBJ1-1; D might be TRBD1 (5 bases). The CDR3 length is 15 residues. In germline, CDR1 is SEHNR, CDR2 FQNEAQ (reference sequence). Trimming took 1 base from V and 10 from J, leaving 19 bases between them. CDR3 sequence (DNA): TGTGCCAGCAGCTTAGTGCGGGGGATGAGGAATGGAGCTTTCTTT. Amino acids: CASSLVRGMRNGAFF.

Concerning this clonotype: One base away lies a much larger clone, so this may be a sequencing read error. The chain combines TRBV5-6 with TRBJ1-4; D might be TRBD1 (6 bases). Germline lookup yields CDR1 SGHDT and CDR2 YYEEEE. V was pared by 2 bases and J by 3 bases, with 11 bases between. The CDR3 is 15 residues long. CDR3: CASSFRGWANEKLFF. CDR3 nucleotide sequence: TGTGCCAGCAGCTTCAGGGGATGGGCTAATGAAAAACTGTTTTTT.

Worth noting for this clonotype: A junction end diverges from the germline sequence, so it may reflect a read error. The chain is built from TRBV5-3 and TRBJ2-6; perhaps TRBD2 as D (5 bases). TRBV5-3 belongs to the ORF category, with a function that is uncertain. This CDR3 is built from 17 residues. The DNA for the CDR3 is TGTGCCAGCAGCTTGGGTACGGGGTACACTGGGGCCAACGTCCTGACTTTC. The encoded protein is CASSLGTGYTGANVLTF.

This clonotype was seen a few times. This chain links TRBV9 with TRBJ2-3; maybe TRBD2 (6 bases). Trimming left V 0 bases short and J 1 base short, with 21 bases between. The length of the CDR3 is 19 residues. CDR1 SGDLS and CDR2 YYNGEE come from the germline V gene. CDR3 bases: TGTGCCAGCAGCGTAGAAGGTTGGGTTCGGGGGAGCGGCACAGATACGCAGTATTTT. This encodes CASSVEGWVRGSGTDTQYF.

This clonotype was recorded many times. The V call is TRBV14, the J call TRBJ1-4; 8 bases line up with TRBD1. This CDR3 is built from 13 residues. The germline V gene has CDR1 SGHDN and CDR2 FVKESK. Unmatched junction bases numbered 0, after V lost 4 bases and J lost 5 bases. The CDR3 DNA is TGTGCCAGCAGCCGGGACAGGAATGAAAAACTGTTTTTT. Translating gives CASSRDRNEKLFF.

This clonotype was seen ten or more times. The chain is built from TRBV15 and TRBJ1-4, with 9 bases matching TRBD1. The CDR3 is 13 residues long. J gave up 8 bases and V 6 bases, and 4 bases lay outside the gene matches. CDR1 and CDR2 (germline): LNHNV, YYDKDF (reference sequence). The CDR3 DNA sequence: TGTGCCACCAGGGACAGGGGTGACGAAAAACTGTTTTTT. Residues: CATRDRGDEKLFF.

This clonotype was counted many times. J is TRBJ2-3 and V is TRBV28; D remains ambiguous. Per germline, CDR1 MDHEN and CDR2 SYDVKM. Trimming left V 5 bases short and J 1 base short, with 7 bases between. The CDR3 consists of 13 residues. The CDR3 protein is CASSVWGTDTQYF. The CDR3 coding sequence is TGTGCCAGCAGTGTGTGGGGCACAGATACGCAGTATTTT.

This clonotype was counted many times. The chain combines TRBV20-1 with TRBJ2-7, with TRBD2 identical over 7 bases. V lost 5 bases and J lost 2; bases outside the gene matches: 12. The CDR3 length is 15 residues. Germline values: CDR1 DFQATT, CDR2 SNEGSKA (reference sequence). CDR3 DNA: TGCAGTGCTGTCTGGCCTAGCGGACTGGCCTACGAGCAGTACTTC. Encoded protein: CSAVWPSGLAYEQYF.

This clonotype has a handful of counts. The chain joins TRBV12-5 to TRBJ1-2; unclear D gene. With 2 bases removed from V and 1 base from J, the gap between germline ends came to 14 bases. The CDR3 extends over 16 amino acids. The germline V gene has CDR1 LGHNT and CDR2 FRNRAP. CDR3 nucleotides: TGTGCTAGTGGTTTGACCCAGACTCTCAATAACTATGGCTACACCTTC. Residues: CASGLTQTLNNYGYTF.

The CDR3 protein is CASTHRTGSGANVLTF. CDR3 nucleotide sequence: TGTGCCAGCACTCACAGGACAGGCTCTGGGGCCAACGTCCTGACTTTC. The rearrangement joins TRBV12-3 or TRBV12-4 to TRBJ2-6, with 7 bases that match TRBD1. V gave up 7 bases and J gave up 0 bases; unmatched junction bases: 6. This CDR3 has 16 amino acids.